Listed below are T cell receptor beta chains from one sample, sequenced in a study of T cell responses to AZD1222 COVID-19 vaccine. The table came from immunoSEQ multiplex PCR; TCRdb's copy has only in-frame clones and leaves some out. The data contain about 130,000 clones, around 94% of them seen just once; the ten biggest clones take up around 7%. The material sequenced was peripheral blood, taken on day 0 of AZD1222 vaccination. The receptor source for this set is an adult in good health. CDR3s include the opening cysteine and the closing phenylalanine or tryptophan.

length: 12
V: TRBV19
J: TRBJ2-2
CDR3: CASSHSSGELFF

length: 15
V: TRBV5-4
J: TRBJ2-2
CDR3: CASSLEHGKVGELFF

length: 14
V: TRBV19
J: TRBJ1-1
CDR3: CASRDPGRNTEAFF

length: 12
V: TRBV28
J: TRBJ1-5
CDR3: CASRGAGQPQHF

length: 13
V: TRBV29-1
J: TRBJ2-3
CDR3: CSSGDIALDTQYF

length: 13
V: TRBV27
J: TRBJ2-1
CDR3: CASSSLTYNEQFF

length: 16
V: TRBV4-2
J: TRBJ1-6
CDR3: CASSQPGHPEDSPLHF

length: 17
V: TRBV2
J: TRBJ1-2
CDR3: CASSEALLRDRNYGYTF

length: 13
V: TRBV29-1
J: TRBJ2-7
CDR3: CSVAGSSRYEQYF

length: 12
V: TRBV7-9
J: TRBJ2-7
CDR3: CASSFGVYEQYF

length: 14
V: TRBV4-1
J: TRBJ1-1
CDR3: CASRDRLMNTEAFF

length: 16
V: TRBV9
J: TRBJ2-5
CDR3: CASSGKAGEEQETQYF

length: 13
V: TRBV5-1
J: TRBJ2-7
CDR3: CASSLEGAYEQYF

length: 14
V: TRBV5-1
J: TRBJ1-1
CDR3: CASSLRPATTEAFF

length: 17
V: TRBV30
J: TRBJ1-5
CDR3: CAWSVAGGGLPYQPQHF